Following are 32 T cell receptor beta chains from one sample sequenced in a study of regulatory T cells in long-lasting Graves disease. Regarding time point: newly diagnosed GD, antithyroid drugs for less than 3 months. The authors made the TCR library using RNA they extracted from PBMCs. Libraries of TCR beta came from iRepertoire HTBI primers plus Arm-PCR of CDR3 regions. A single record per CDR3 protein comes from TCRdb applying MiXCR to the multiplex PCR reads. The sample lists 400,000 to 650,000 distinct CDR3 sequences; around 16% were seen once. The same data also went into a second study, on T cells in Graves' hyperthyroidism and ophthalmopathy.

Specimen: peripheral blood mononuclear cells (PBMCs), collected at new diagnosis, from a patient treated with antithyroid drugs. All receptors derive from a woman aged 40 to 65 with Graves disease.

The chain is built from TRBV7-9 and TRBJ2-2; 7 bases map to TRBD1. From germline, CDR1 is SEHNR and CDR2 FQNEAQ (reference sequence). This CDR3 has 13 residues. Trimming took 8 bases from V and 7 from J; bases not matched to a gene: 7. As DNA, the CDR3 is TGTGCCAGCTCCCAAGGGGGCCACGGGGAGCTGTTTTTT. The encoded protein is CASSQGGHGELFF. Full variable domain (outside the CDR3, taken from reference TRBV7-9 and TRBJ2-2): DTGVSQNPRHKITKRGQNVTFRCDPISEHNRLYWYRQTLGQGPEFLTYFQNEAQLEKSRLLSDRFSAERPKGSFSTLEIQRTEQGDSAMYLCASSQGGHGELFFGEGSRLTVL.

This clonotype was found a few times. The rearrangement links TRBV12-3 or TRBV12-4 to TRBJ2-2, with TRBD2 as a possible D gene (6 bases). V lost 7 bases and J lost 6, with 15 bases in between. CDR3 length: 14 amino acids. CDR3 sequence reads: CASNSPGEAGELFF. CDR3 nucleotide sequence: TGTGCCAGCAACTCCCCCGGGGAGGCCGGGGAGCTGTTTTTT.

This clonotype was observed a handful of times. A much bigger clone sits one base away, suggesting this may be a read error. This rearrangement joins TRBV7-9 to TRBJ1-2; D remains ambiguous. Looked up from germline, CDR1 is SEHNR and CDR2 is FQNEAQ (reference sequence). The CDR3 is made up of 12 amino acids. CDR3 sequence (DNA): TGTGCCAGCAATCCCCCCGACTATGGCCACACCTTC. Amino acid sequence: CASNPPDYGHTF. The complete variable domain, with remaining parts taken from reference TRBV7-9 and TRBJ1-2, reads DTGVSQNPRHKITKRGQNVTFRCDPISEHNRLYWYRQTLGQGPEFLTYFQNEAQLEKSRLLSDRFSAERPKGSFSTLEIQRTEQGDSAMYLCASNPPDYGHTFGSGTRLTVV.

This clonotype was seen ten or more times. This chain uses TRBV11-2 with TRBJ1-1; D may be TRBD1 (5 bases). Deletions cut 4 bases from V and 11 bases from J, with 11 bases between. There are 11 residues in the CDR3. Germline assignment: CDR1 SGHAT and CDR2 FQNNGV. The CDR3, as DNA: TGTGCCAGCAGCTGGGGGAGTGGGGCTTTCTTT. This encodes CASSWGSGAFF. Full variable domain (missing parts from reference TRBV11-2 and TRBJ1-1): EAGVAQSPRYKIIEKRQSVAFWCNPISGHATLYWYQQILGQGPKLLIQFQNNGVVDDSQLPKDRFSAERLKGVDSTLKIQPAKLEDSAVYLCASSWGSGAFFGQGTRLTVV.

V gene TRBV20-1 combines with J gene TRBJ1-2, with no clear D. Germline values: CDR1 DFQATT, CDR2 SNEGSKA (reference sequence). Trimming shortened V by 0 bases and J by 4 bases, and 9 bases separated the two germline ends. The CDR3 sequence is 13 residues long. The CDR3 loop reads CSARDEESYGYTF. The CDR3 DNA follows: TGCAGTGCTAGAGATGAAGAGAGCTATGGCTACACCTTC.

A note on this clonotype: One base away lies a much larger clone, so this may be a sequencing read error. The rearrangement joins TRBV12-3 or TRBV12-4 to TRBJ2-2; weak D call: TRBD1 (6 bases). This CDR3 has 15 amino acids. Trimming shortened V by 6 bases and J by 8 bases, and 19 bases separated the two germline ends. In DNA, the CDR3 is TGTGCCAGCAGGCCGAGCGTGGGGGCCGGAGGGGAGCTGTTTTTT. As protein: CASRPSVGAGGELFF.

This clonotype was counted ten times or more. This chain joins TRBV15 and TRBJ1-5; possible D gene TRBD1, 6 bases. Germline-derived CDR1 and CDR2 are LNHNV and YYDKDF (reference sequence). V dropped 0 bases and J dropped 5 bases, with 14 bases sitting between them. This CDR3 spans 16 amino acids. In DNA form, the CDR3 reads TGTGCCACCAGCAGAGACAGGGGTCGCGTAGATCAGCCCCAGCATTTT. Translating it yields CATSRDRGRVDQPQHF.

This clonotype occurred a few times. The CDR3 spells CASSAGTGGGNQPQHF. The CDR3 nucleotides are TGTGCCAGCAGCGCCGGGACAGGGGGAGGCAATCAGCCCCAGCATTTT. The V call is TRBV9, the J call TRBJ1-5, with TRBD1 matching over 11 bases. The length of the CDR3 is 16 residues. The germline V gene has CDR1 SGDLS and CDR2 YYNGEE. V was pared by 3 bases and J by 2 bases, with 4 bases of the junction left unmatched. The full variable domain, in which reference TRBV9 and TRBJ1-5 provide the parts outside the CDR3, is DSGVTQTPKHLITATGQRVTLRCSPRSGDLSVYWYQQSLDQGLQFLIQYYNGEERAKGNILERFSAQQFPDLHSELNLSSLELGDSALYFCASSAGTGGGNQPQHFGDGTRLSIL.

This clonotype has more than one count but fewer than ten. The chain's CDR3 is CSAASRGETQYF. The CDR3 DNA reads as TGCAGTGCCGCAAGCAGGGGGGAGACCCAGTACTTC. J is TRBJ2-5 and V is TRBV20-1; 7 bases are shared with TRBD1. CDR1 is DFQATT, CDR2 SNEGSKA, per germline (reference sequence). V lost 6 bases and J lost 5; bases outside the gene matches: 6. This CDR3 comprises 12 residues.

The CDR3 spells CASGNRGGNEKLFF. The DNA of the CDR3 is TGTGCCAGCGGCAATAGGGGGGGCAATGAAAAACTGTTTTTT. The J gene is TRBJ1-4, the V gene TRBV2, with D possibly TRBD1 on 6 matching bases. Germline V gene data show CDR1 as SNHLY and CDR2 as FYNNEI. The CDR3 has 14 amino acids. Trimming removed 8 bases at V and 5 bases at J, with 15 bases between.

This chain links TRBV4-1 with TRBJ2-7; 8 bases match TRBD2. Trimming took 3 bases from V and 3 from J; bases not matched to a gene: 4. Germline V gene data show CDR1 as MGHRA and CDR2 as YSYEKL. This CDR3 contains 14 residues. The CDR3 loop is CASSHREGNYEQYF. For the CDR3, the DNA is TGCGCCAGCAGCCACCGGGAGGGTAACTACGAGCAGTACTTC.

This clonotype was observed at least ten times. The chain links TRBV12-3 or TRBV12-4 to TRBJ2-4, with TRBD1 as a possible D gene (6 bases). The V end was cut by 6 bases, the J end by 4 bases, with 13 bases between. This CDR3 comprises 14 residues. The CDR3, as DNA: TGTGCCAGCAGCCCTACAGGGTTTAAAAACATTCAGTACTTC. It specifies CASSPTGFKNIQYF.

The chain joins TRBV5-1 to TRBJ1-3; D remains ambiguous. Germline V gene sequence: CDR1 SGHRS, CDR2 YFSETQ. Trimming stripped 2 bases from V and 3 bases from J, with 6 bases between. CDR3 length equals 13 residues. The CDR3 here is CASSLTGGNTIYF. CDR3 DNA: TGCGCCAGCAGCTTAACTGGTGGAAACACCATATATTTT.

In this sample, this clonotype turned up many times. The chain employs TRBV3-1 and TRBJ1-1; D not resolved. Germline V gene sequence: CDR1 LGHDT, CDR2 YNNKEL (reference sequence). The CDR3 consists of 13 residues. The V and J ends lost 3 bases and 4 bases respectively, with 9 bases between them. The CDR3 region is CASSHRDGTEAFF. Written as DNA, the CDR3 is TGTGCCAGCAGCCATAGAGACGGCACTGAAGCTTTCTTT.

The table lists this clonotype with a few counts. This sequence joins TRBV5-8 and TRBJ1-5; D ambiguous. CDR1 SGHTS and CDR2 YDEGEE come from the germline V gene. V lost 0 bases to trimming and J lost 4 bases, with 8 bases between them. CDR3 length: 14 residues. CDR3 nucleotides: TGTGCCAGCAGCTTGGACAGTCCGAATCAGCCCCAGCATTTT. It translates to CASSLDSPNQPQHF.

This clonotype was picked up a small number of times. The genes are TRBV19 and TRBJ2-1; maybe TRBD1 (8 bases). The V gene's germline CDR1 is LNHDA and CDR2 SQIVND (reference sequence). CDR3 length: 13 amino acids. Trimming stripped 6 bases from V and 7 bases from J, with 13 bases between. In DNA form, the CDR3 reads TGTGCCAGTAGCGGACAGGGAGGGAATGAGCAGTTCTTC. It encodes CASSGQGGNEQFF.

A word on this clonotype: At one end the junction does not follow the germline gene, possibly because of a read error. The chain combines TRBV5-5 with TRBJ1-1, with D perhaps matching TRBD1 (6 bases). The CDR3 has 13 amino acids. The germline gives CDR1 SGHKS, CDR2 YYEKEE (reference sequence). The CDR3 loop reads CVSSHQGGTEAFF. The DNA for the CDR3 is TGTGTCAGCAGCCACCAAGGGGGCACTGAAGCTTTCTTT.

This clonotype turned up a few times. V usage is TRBV19 and J usage is TRBJ2-3; 10 bases line up with TRBD1. Germline values: CDR1 LNHDA, CDR2 SQIVND (reference sequence). After removal of 9 bases from V and 4 bases from J, the junction contained 10 bases not matched to a gene. The CDR3 is 15 residues long. This CDR3 is CASLPGTGVPDTQYF. The CDR3 DNA is TGTGCCAGCCTACCCGGGACAGGGGTGCCAGATACGCAGTATTTT.

V usage is TRBV5-4 and J usage is TRBJ1-6; D might be TRBD1 (5 bases). Germline V CDR1 and CDR2: SGHNT, YYREEE (reference sequence). V lost 4 bases and J lost 2, with 7 bases in between. The CDR3 consists of 14 residues. The CDR3 region is CASSGGTYNSPLHF. The CDR3 region has the DNA TGTGCCAGCAGCGGGGGTACCTATAATTCACCCCTCCACTTT.

Remarks on this clonotype: One end of the junction is discordant with germline, which a read error may explain. The V call is TRBV18, the J call TRBJ2-1; TRBD2 matches at 7 bases. This CDR3 spans 16 amino acids. CDR1 is KGHSH, CDR2 LQKENI, per germline. The CDR3 nucleotides are TGTGCCAGCTCAGCACCTAGCGGAAGCTCCTACAATGAGCAGTTCTTC. This gives the protein CASSAPSGSSYNEQFF.

This clonotype has ten or more counts. This chain uses TRBV3-1 with TRBJ2-1; a weak D match, TRBD2 (5 bases). Trimming cost V 2 bases and J 6 bases, with 14 bases left between them. Germline CDR1 reads LGHDT; CDR2 reads YNNKEL (reference sequence). The length of the CDR3 is 15 residues. The CDR3 nucleotides are TGTGCCAGCAGCCAACCGAAGACGGGGAGCAATGAGCAGTTCTTC. This sequence encodes CASSQPKTGSNEQFF.

This rearrangement joins TRBV27 to TRBJ2-1; 8 positions agree with TRBD1. CDR3 length: 15 residues. The germline V gene has CDR1 MNHEY and CDR2 SMNVEV (reference sequence). Trimming at V came to 6 bases and at J to 3 bases, leaving 7 bases not matched to a gene. CDR3 bases: TGTGCCAGCAGGCTACAGGGGGTATACTACAATGAGCAGTTCTTC. It codes for CASRLQGVYYNEQFF.

This clonotype was observed many times. The CDR3 coding sequence is TGTGCCAGCAGACAAGCGGGGGTCTACGAGCAGTACTTC. Protein sequence: CASRQAGVYEQYF. This chain connects TRBV2 to TRBJ2-7, with 8 bases fitting TRBD2. The CDR3 totals 13 residues. V lost 6 bases to trimming and J lost 3 bases; unmatched junction nucleotides: 4. Germline CDR1 reads SNHLY; CDR2 reads FYNNEI.

This clonotype was seen a handful of times. The chain links TRBV4-1 to TRBJ1-1, with D tentatively TRBD1 (5 bases). The germline V gene encodes CDR1 MGHRA and CDR2 YSYEKL. Trimming shortened V by 3 bases and J by 2 bases, and 10 bases separated the two germline ends. There are 14 residues in the CDR3. The CDR3 spells CASSHTGANTEAFF. CDR3 coding DNA: TGCGCCAGCAGCCATACCGGGGCCAACACTGAAGCTTTCTTT.

This clonotype was recorded many times. V is TRBV3-1 and J is TRBJ1-5; 7 bases agree with TRBD1. Germline CDR1 LGHDT, CDR2 YNNKEL (reference sequence). This CDR3 contains 17 residues. The junction had 10 bases not matched to a gene; V was cut back by 0 bases and J by 5 bases. The CDR3 nucleotides read TGTGCCAGCAGCCAAGACGGGAGACAGGGCCACCATCAGCCCCAGCATTTT. It is translated as CASSQDGRQGHHQPQHF.

In its sample, this clonotype was seen a few times. This chain connects TRBV7-3 to TRBJ2-3; D not certain. Germline values: CDR1 SGHTA, CDR2 FQGTGA. V dropped 5 bases and J dropped 0 bases, with 6 bases sitting between them. CDR3 length: 13 amino acids. Here the CDR3 reads CASSIGSTDTQYF. The CDR3 nucleotides are TGTGCCAGCAGCATTGGGAGCACAGATACGCAGTATTTT.

This clonotype was counted ten times or more. The V and J genes are TRBV28 and TRBJ2-5, with TRBD2 matching 8 bases. The CDR3 is made up of 16 amino acids. After removal of 2 bases from V and 5 bases from J, the junction contained 10 bases not matched to a gene. The germline gives CDR1 MDHEN, CDR2 SYDVKM. The CDR3 DNA follows: TGTGCCAGCAGTTTAGAACCAGCGGGAGTGGGGGAGACCCAGTACTTC. Its translation: CASSLEPAGVGETQYF.

The chain has TRBV19 and TRBJ1-2; perhaps TRBD1 as D (5 bases). This CDR3 has 14 amino acids. V lost 5 bases and J 0 bases, leaving 10 bases between the germline ends. The germline V gene encodes CDR1 LNHDA and CDR2 SQIVND (reference sequence). CDR3 nucleotides: TGTGCCAGTAGTCCGGAGACAGCTAACTATGGCTACACCTTC. It translates to CASSPETANYGYTF.

DNA of the CDR3: TGCAGTGTCCCGGGACAGGGGGCTGCTAATGAAAAACTGTTTTTT. This translates into CSVPGQGAANEKLFF. This chain links TRBV20-1 with TRBJ1-4, with TRBD1 identical over 12 bases. Germline V gene data show CDR1 as DFQATT and CDR2 as SNEGSKA (reference sequence). This CDR3 spans 15 amino acids. V trimming: 7 bases; J trimming: 3 bases; junction bases outside the gene matches: 6.

Many counts were recorded for this clonotype. The rearrangement uses TRBV18 and TRBJ2-7, with 10 bases matching TRBD2. The germline V gene has CDR1 KGHSH and CDR2 LQKENI. V dropped 4 bases and J dropped 3; count of bases not matched to a gene: 6. The CDR3 is 15 residues long. The CDR3 bases are TGTGCCAGCTCACTCTGGACTAGCGGTAACTACGAGCAGTACTTC. Its translation: CASSLWTSGNYEQYF.

This chain connects TRBV4-1 to TRBJ2-2; D unclear. The CDR3 is made up of 13 amino acids. Trimming removed 0 bases from V and 4 bases from J, with 3 bases in between. CDR1 and CDR2 (germline): MGHRA, YSYEKL. CDR3 in amino acids: CASSQETTGELFF. In DNA form, the CDR3 reads TGCGCCAGCAGCCAAGAAACCACCGGGGAGCTGTTTTTT.

This clonotype was counted a few times. The chain has TRBV20-1 and TRBJ2-3; TRBD2 matches at 8 bases. Germline CDR1 and CDR2: DFQATT and SNEGSKA (reference sequence). The CDR3 consists of 14 residues. This chain's CDR3 is CRVTSGPATDTQYF. For the CDR3, the DNA is TGCAGAGTAACTAGCGGTCCTGCCACAGATACGCAGTATTTT.